The 5 T cell receptor beta chains below were found in one sample sequenced in a study of T cell responses to AZD1222 COVID-19 vaccine. TCRdb keeps only in-frame clones here, not all; method: immunoSEQ multiplex PCR. The sample has 150,000 to 200,000 clones; 85% to 90% are singletons. The specimen comprised peripheral blood, sampled on day 0 of AZD1222 vaccination. The receptor set was obtained from an adult in good health.

This clone has just one count. The gene calls are TRBV12-3 or TRBV12-4 and TRBJ2-7; D not resolved. The CDR3 totals 13 residues. Trimming removed 5 bases at V and 0 bases at J, with 8 bases between. The CDR3 region has the DNA TGTGCCAGCAGTCTGTACGGCTCCTACGAGCAGTACTTC. Its protein product is CASSLYGSYEQYF.

The V call is TRBV27, the J call TRBJ1-2; TRBD1 matches at 7 bases. Trimming removed 3 bases from V and 6 bases from J; junction bases left unmatched: 4. The CDR3 spans 13 residues. CDR1 and CDR2 from the germline V gene are MNHEY and SMNVEV (reference sequence). CDR3 in amino acids: CASSFRGQHGYTF. CDR3 sequence (DNA): TGTGCCAGCAGTTTCCGGGGACAGCATGGCTACACCTTC.

The chain has TRBV5-6 and TRBJ1-5; the D gene is possibly TRBD1 (6 bases). Trimming took 2 bases from V and 5 from J, leaving 11 bases between them. The CDR3 extends over 14 amino acids. Germline CDR1 reads SGHDT; CDR2 reads YYEEEE. CDR3 loop: CASSLQGLDQPQHF. DNA of the CDR3: TGTGCCAGCAGCTTACAGGGATTGGATCAGCCCCAGCATTTT.

The genes are TRBV24-1 and TRBJ1-2, with TRBD1 matching 10 bases. CDR3 size: 18 residues. V lost 5 bases, J lost 4 bases, and 15 bases stayed unmatched. The germline gives CDR1 KGHDR, CDR2 SFDVKD. CDR3 coding DNA: TGTGCCACCAGTGTCAGGCCCCGGACAGGGGGACCTCTCTATGGCTACACCTTC. This sequence encodes CATSVRPRTGGPLYGYTF.

V is TRBV2 and J is TRBJ1-2; D remains ambiguous. CDR3 length: 15 residues. Trimming left V 4 bases short and J 0 bases short, with 12 bases between. The V gene's germline CDR1 is SNHLY and CDR2 FYNNEI. This chain's CDR3 is CASSALAKTNYGYTF. Here the CDR3 DNA reads TGTGCCAGCAGTGCTCTTGCAAAGACTAACTATGGCTACACCTTC.